This T cell receptor (beta chain) was sequenced for a study of cytomegalovirus exposure and HLA in healthy donors. Notes on this clone: As yet, its antigen is unknown.

General study findings and limits: Other equally common chains were less clonally expanded than HLA-associated TCR beta chains, a later analysis showed. TCR beta V- and J-gene trimming was later associated with a missense DCLRE1C variant. Reportedly, fewer N-insertions than the approximately 600-donor mean appeared in an Asian-associated ancestry cluster in a later analysis.

The PCR was carried out with 60 Vbeta primers and 13 Jbeta primers. The protocol was immunoSEQ multiplex PCR, while the TCRdb copy is restricted to in-frame clones and leaves out a portion. The sample contains 200,000 to 250,000 clones, about 83% of which appear only once. CDR1 MNHEY and CDR2 SVGAGI come from the germline V gene. This CDR3 spans 14 amino acids. The V gene lost 0 bases and the J gene lost 3 bases, with 8 bases spanning the gap. The chain uses TRBV6-5 and TRBJ1-1; D call uncertain. Sequenced input: PBMCs. This clonotype was obtained from a human donor in good health. The CDR3 sequence is CASSYSIQYTEAFF. For the CDR3, the DNA is TGTGCCAGCAGTTACTCGATTCAGTACACTGAAGCTTTCTTT.